This entry concerns a single TCR beta chain. This CDR3 contains 15 residues. Trimming stripped 7 bases from V and 0 bases from J, with 16 bases between. In germline, CDR1 is SGHRS, CDR2 YFSETQ. Participants' reported clinical history set cohort assignment. Sequencing was performed with immunoSEQ multiplex PCR; in TCRdb, only in-frame clones are kept and a portion is missing. The sample includes more than 300,000 clones, roughly 91% of them seen just once. This specimen belongs to a study of blood T cell repertoires in COVID-19. The rearrangement joins TRBV5-1 to TRBJ1-1, with D possibly TRBD1 on 5 matching bases. Sequencing input: PBMCs or T cells enriched from blood (not recorded which). The clonotype comes from a woman aged 18 to 35 who had recovered from COVID-19. CDR3 sequence (DNA): TGCGCCAGCCGCTCAGGGTTGGGCATGAACACTGAAGCTTTCTTT. Its protein product is CASRSGLGMNTEAFF. The whole variable domain, filled in from reference TRBV5-1 and TRBJ1-1, reads KAGVTQTPRYLIKTRGQQVTLSCSPISGHRSVSWYQQTPGQGLQFLFEYFSETQRNKGNFPGRFSGRQFSNSRSEMNVSTLELGDSALYLCASRSGLGMNTEAFFGQGTRLTVV.